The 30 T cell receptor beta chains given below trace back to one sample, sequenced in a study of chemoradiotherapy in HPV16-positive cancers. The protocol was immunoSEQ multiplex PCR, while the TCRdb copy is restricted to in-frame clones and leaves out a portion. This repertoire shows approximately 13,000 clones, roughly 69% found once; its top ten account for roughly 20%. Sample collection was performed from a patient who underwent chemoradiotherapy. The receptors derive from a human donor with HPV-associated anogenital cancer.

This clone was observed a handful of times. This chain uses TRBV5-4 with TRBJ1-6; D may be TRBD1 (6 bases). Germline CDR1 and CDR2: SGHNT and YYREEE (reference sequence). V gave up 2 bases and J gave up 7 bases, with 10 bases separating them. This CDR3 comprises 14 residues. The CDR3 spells CASSFGQQNSPLHF. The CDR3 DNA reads TGTGCCAGCAGCTTTGGACAGCAAAATTCACCCCTCCACTTT.

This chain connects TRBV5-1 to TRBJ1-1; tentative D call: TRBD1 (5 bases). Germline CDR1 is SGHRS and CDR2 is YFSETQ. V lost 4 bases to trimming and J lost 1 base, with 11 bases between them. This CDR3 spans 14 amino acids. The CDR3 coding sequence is TGCGCCAGCAGCCCAGGGACGGGGAACACTGAAGCTTTCTTT. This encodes CASSPGTGNTEAFF.

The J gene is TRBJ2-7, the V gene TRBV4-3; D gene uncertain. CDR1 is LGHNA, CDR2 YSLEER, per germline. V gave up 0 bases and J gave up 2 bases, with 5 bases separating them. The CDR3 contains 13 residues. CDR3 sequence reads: CASSQDRAYEQYF. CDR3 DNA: TGCGCCAGCAGCCAAGACAGAGCCTACGAGCAGTACTTC.

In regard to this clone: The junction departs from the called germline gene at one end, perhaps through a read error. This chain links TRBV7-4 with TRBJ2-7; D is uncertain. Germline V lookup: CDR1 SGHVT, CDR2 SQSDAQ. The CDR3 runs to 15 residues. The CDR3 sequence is CASSLELHHSYEQYF. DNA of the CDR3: TGTGCCAGCAGTTTAGAGTTACATCACTCCTACGAGCAGTACTTC.

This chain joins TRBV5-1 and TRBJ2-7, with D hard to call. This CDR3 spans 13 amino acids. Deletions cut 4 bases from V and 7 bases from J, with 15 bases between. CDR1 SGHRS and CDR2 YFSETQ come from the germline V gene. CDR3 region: CASSPISSGEQYF. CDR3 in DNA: TGCGCCAGCAGCCCCATTTCTTCCGGGGAGCAGTACTTC.

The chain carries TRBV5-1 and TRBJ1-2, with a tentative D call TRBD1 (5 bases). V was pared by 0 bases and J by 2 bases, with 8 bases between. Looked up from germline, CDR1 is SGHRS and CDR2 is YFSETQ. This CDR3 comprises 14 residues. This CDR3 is CASSLAGGNYGYTF. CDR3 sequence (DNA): TGCGCCAGCAGCTTGGCGGGGGGGAACTATGGCTACACCTTC. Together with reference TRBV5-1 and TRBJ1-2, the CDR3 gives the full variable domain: KAGVTQTPRYLIKTRGQQVTLSCSPISGHRSVSWYQQTPGQGLQFLFEYFSETQRNKGNFPGRFSGRQFSNSRSEMNVSTLELGDSALYLCASSLAGGNYGYTFGSGTRLTVV.

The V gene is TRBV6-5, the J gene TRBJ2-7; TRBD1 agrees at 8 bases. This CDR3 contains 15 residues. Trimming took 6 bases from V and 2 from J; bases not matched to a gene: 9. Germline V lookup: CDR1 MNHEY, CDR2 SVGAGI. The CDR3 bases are TGTGCCAGCAGCCGTGGACAGGGAGGACCCTACGAGCAGTACTTC. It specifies CASSRGQGGPYEQYF.

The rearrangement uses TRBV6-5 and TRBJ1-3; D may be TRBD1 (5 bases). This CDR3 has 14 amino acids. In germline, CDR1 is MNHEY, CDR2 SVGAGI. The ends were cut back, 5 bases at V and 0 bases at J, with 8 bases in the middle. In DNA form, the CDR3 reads TGTGCCAGCAGTCGGGGGGGCTCTGGAAACACCATATATTTT. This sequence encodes CASSRGGSGNTIYF.

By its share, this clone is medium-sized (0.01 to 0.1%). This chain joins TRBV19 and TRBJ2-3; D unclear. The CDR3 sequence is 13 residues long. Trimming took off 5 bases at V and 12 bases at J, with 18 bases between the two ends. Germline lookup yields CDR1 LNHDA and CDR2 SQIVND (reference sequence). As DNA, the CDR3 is TGTGCCAGTAGTCCGCTAACCATCGGTGGTCAGTATTTT. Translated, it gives CASSPLTIGGQYF.

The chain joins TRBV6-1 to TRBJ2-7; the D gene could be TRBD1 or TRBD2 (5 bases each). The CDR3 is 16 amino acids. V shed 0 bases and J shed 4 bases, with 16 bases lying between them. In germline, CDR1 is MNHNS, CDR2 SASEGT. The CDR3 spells CASSEAHWTRGYEQYF. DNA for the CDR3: TGTGCCAGCAGTGAAGCGCATTGGACAAGAGGGTACGAGCAGTACTTC.

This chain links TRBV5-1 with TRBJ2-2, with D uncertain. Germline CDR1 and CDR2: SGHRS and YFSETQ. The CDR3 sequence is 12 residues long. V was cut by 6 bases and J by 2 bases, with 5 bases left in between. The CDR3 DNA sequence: TGCGCCAGCACCCAAAACACCGGGGAGCTGTTTTTT. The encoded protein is CASTQNTGELFF.

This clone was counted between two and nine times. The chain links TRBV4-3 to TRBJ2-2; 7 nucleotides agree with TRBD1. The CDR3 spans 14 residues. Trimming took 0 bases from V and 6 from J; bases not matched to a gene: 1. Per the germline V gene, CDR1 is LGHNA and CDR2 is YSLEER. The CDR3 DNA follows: TGCGCCAGCAGCCAAGAACAGGGGTCCGGGGAGCTGTTTTTT. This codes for CASSQEQGSGELFF.

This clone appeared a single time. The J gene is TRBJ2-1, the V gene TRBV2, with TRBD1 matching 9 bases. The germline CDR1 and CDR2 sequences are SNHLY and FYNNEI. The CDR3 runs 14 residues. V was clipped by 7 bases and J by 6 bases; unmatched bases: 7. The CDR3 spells CASNPGTGTNEQFF. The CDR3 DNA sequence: TGTGCCAGCAATCCCGGGACAGGGACCAATGAGCAGTTCTTC.

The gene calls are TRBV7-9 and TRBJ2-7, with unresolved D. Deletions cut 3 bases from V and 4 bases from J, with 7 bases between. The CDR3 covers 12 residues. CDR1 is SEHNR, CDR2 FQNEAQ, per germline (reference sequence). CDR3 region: CASSFDGYEQYF. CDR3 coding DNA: TGTGCCAGCAGCTTTGACGGTTACGAGCAGTACTTC. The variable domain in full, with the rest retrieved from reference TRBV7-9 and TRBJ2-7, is DTGVSQNPRHKITKRGQNVTFRCDPISEHNRLYWYRQTLGQGPEFLTYFQNEAQLEKSRLLSDRFSAERPKGSFSTLEIQRTEQGDSAMYLCASSFDGYEQYFGPGTRLTVT.

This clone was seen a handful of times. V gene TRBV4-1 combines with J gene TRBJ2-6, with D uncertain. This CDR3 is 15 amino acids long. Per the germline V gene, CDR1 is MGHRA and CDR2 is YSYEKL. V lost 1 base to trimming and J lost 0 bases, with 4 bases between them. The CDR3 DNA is TGCGCCAGCAGCCAAGCGCCCTCTGGGGCCAACGTCCTGACTTTC. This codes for CASSQAPSGANVLTF.

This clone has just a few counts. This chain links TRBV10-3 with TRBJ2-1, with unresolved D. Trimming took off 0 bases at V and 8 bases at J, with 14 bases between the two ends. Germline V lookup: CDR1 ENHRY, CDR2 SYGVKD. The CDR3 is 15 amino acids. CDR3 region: CAISESGLASDEQFF. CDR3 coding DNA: TGTGCCATCAGTGAGTCCGGGTTAGCCTCTGATGAGCAGTTCTTC.

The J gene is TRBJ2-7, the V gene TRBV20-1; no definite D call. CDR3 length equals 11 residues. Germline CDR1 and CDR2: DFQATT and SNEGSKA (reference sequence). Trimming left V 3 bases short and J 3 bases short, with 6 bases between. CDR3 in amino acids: CSASDGYEQYF. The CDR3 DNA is TGCAGTGCTAGCGACGGCTACGAGCAGTACTTC.

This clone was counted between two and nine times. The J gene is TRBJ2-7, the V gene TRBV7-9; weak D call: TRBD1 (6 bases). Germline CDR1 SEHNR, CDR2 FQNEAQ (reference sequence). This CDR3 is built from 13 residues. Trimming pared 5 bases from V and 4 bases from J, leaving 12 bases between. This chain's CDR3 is CASSGGRGYEQYF. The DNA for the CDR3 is TGTGCCAGCAGCGGCGGCAGGGGTTACGAGCAGTACTTC.

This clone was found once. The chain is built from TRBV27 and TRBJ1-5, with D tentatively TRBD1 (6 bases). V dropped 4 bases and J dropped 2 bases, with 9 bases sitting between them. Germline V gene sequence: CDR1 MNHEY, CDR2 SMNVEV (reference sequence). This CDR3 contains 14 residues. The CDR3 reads CASSSRGGNQPQHF. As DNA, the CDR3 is TGTGCCAGCAGTTCCAGGGGTGGCAATCAGCCCCAGCATTTT.

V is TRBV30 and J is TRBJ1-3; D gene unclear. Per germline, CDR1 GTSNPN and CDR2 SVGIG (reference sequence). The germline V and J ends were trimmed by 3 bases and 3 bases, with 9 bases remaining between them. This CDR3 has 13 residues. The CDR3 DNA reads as TGTGCCTGGAGAGAGGGAGGTGGAAACACCATATATTTT. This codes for CAWREGGGNTIYF.

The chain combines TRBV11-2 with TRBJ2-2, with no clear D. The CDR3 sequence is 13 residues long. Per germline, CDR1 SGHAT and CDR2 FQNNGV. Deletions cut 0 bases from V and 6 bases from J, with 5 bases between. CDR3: CASSLDRSGELFF. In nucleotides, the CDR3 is TGTGCCAGCAGCTTAGACCGATCCGGGGAGCTGTTTTTT.

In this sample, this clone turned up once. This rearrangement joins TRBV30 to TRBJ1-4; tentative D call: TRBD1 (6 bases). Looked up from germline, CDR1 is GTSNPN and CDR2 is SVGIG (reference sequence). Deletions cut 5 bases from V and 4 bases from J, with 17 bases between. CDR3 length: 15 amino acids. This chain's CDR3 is CAWAQGTDFNEKLFF. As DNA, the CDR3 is TGTGCCTGGGCCCAGGGGACGGACTTTAATGAAAAACTGTTTTTT. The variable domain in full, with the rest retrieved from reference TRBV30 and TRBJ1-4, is SQTIHQWPATLVQPVGSPLSLECTVEGTSNPNLYWYRQAAGRGLQLLFYSVGIGQISSEVPQNLSASRPQDRQFILSSKKLLLSDSGFYLCAWAQGTDFNEKLFFGSGTQLSVL.

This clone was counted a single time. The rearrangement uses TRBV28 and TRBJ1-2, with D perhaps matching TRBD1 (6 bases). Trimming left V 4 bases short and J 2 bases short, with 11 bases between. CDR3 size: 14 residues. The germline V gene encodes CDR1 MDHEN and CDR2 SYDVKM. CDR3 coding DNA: TGTGCCAGCAGTTCGAGGGGGGCCAACTATGGCTACACCTTC. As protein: CASSSRGANYGYTF.

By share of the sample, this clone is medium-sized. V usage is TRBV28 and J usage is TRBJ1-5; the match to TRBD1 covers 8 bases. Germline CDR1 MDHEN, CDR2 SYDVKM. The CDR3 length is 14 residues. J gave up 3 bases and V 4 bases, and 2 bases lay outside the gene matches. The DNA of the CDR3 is TGTGCCAGCAGTTCGGGACAGGTCAATCAGCCCCAGCATTTT. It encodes CASSSGQVNQPQHF.

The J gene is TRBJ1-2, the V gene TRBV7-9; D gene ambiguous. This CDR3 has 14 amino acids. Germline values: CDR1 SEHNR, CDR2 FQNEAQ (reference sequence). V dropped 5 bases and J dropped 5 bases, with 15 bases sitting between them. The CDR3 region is CASSDYGLRYGYTF. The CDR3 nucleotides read TGTGCCAGCAGCGACTACGGACTGAGATATGGCTACACCTTC.

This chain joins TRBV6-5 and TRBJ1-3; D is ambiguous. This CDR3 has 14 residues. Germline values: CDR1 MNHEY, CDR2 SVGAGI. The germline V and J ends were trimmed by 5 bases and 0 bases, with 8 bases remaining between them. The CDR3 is CASSSGLSGNTIYF. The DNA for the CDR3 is TGTGCCAGCAGTAGTGGACTCTCTGGAAACACCATATATTTT.

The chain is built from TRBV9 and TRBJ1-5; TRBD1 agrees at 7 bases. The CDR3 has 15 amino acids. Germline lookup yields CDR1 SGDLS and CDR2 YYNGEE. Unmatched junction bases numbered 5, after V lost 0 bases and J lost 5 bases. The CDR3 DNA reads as TGTGCCAGCAGCGTAGACGGGACAGATGATCAGCCCCAGCATTTT. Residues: CASSVDGTDDQPQHF.

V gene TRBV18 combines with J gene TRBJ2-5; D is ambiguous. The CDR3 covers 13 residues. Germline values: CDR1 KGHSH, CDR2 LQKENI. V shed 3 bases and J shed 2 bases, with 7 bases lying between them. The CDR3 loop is CASSPGQQETQYF. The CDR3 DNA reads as TGTGCCAGCTCACCCGGCCAGCAAGAGACCCAGTACTTC.

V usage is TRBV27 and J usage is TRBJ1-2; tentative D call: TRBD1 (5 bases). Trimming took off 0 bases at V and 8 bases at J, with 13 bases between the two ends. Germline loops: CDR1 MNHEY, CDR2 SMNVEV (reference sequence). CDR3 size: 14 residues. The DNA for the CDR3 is TGTGCCAGCAGTTTATCCGAGGGGCGTAACGGCTACACCTTC. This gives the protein CASSLSEGRNGYTF.

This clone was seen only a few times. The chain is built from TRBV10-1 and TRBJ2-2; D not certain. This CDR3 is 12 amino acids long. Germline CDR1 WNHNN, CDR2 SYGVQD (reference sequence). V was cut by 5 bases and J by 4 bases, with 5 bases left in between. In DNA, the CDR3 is TGCGCCAGCAGTTCAAGCACCGGGGAGCTGTTTTTT. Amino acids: CASSSSTGELFF.